The 21 T cell receptor beta chains below come from one sample, sequenced in a study of OX40 agonist ivuxolimab in advanced cancers. The data were produced by immunoSEQ multiplex PCR, yet TCRdb's version contains in-frame clones alone and is incomplete. The table lists about 76,000 clones, about 89% of them singletons. The sample here was CD4+ or CD8+ T cells sorted from blood, taken in a trial of the OX40 agonist ivuxolimab. The source is an adult with an advanced solid tumor such as melanoma, head and neck, liver or kidney cancer.

The rearrangement links TRBV7-9 to TRBJ2-3; 9 bases line up with TRBD1. The CDR3 runs to 14 residues. V dropped 5 bases and J dropped 9; count of bases not matched to a gene: 9. CDR1 SEHNR and CDR2 FQNEAQ come from the germline V gene (reference sequence). The CDR3 loop is CASSTRDRDDTQYF. CDR3 nucleotide sequence: TGTGCCAGCAGCACCCGGGACAGGGACGACACGCAGTATTTT.

This clone was recorded a few times. The chain recombines TRBV19 with TRBJ2-7, with D maybe TRBD2 (6 bases). Germline assignment: CDR1 LNHDA and CDR2 SQIVND (reference sequence). The length of the CDR3 is 15 residues. V was shortened by 5 bases and J by 2 bases, with 16 bases between the two germline ends. The CDR3 loop is CASSFGAGTAYEQYF. The CDR3 DNA sequence: TGTGCCAGTAGTTTCGGGGCGGGAACCGCCTACGAGCAGTACTTC.

The chain couples TRBV2 to TRBJ2-7, with a possible D match to TRBD2 (6 bases). Germline assignment: CDR1 SNHLY and CDR2 FYNNEI. The CDR3 contains 12 residues. The CDR3 DNA sequence: TGTGCTATAGGCGGGATAGGCTACGAGCAGTACTTC. Protein sequence: CAIGGIGYEQYF.

The chain has TRBV5-1 and TRBJ2-3, with a tentative D call TRBD2 (6 bases). Germline lookup yields CDR1 SGHRS and CDR2 YFSETQ. The V gene lost 0 bases and the J gene lost 5 bases, with 10 bases spanning the gap. The CDR3 totals 14 residues. The CDR3 region is CASSLGLERDTQYF. The DNA of the CDR3 is TGCGCCAGCAGCTTGGGACTAGAGAGAGATACGCAGTATTTT.

This chain connects TRBV7-6 to TRBJ2-7; a weak D match, TRBD2 (7 bases). The CDR3 spans 16 residues. CDR1 is SGHVS and CDR2 is FNYEAQ in the germline V gene. Trimming removed 4 bases from V and 0 bases from J, with 16 bases in between. CDR3 nucleotide sequence: TGTGCCAGCAGCTATAGTTCAGGGGAGGGCTCCTACGAGCAGTACTTC. This encodes CASSYSSGEGSYEQYF.

The DNA of the CDR3 is TGTGCCAGCAGCTTATATTCGGGGGTCGGTGAAAAACTGTTTTTT. Translation gives CASSLYSGVGEKLFF. This chain joins TRBV7-6 and TRBJ1-4, with D possibly matching TRBD1 (5 bases). From germline, CDR1 is SGHVS and CDR2 FNYEAQ. The CDR3 spans 15 residues. V dropped 2 bases and J dropped 7 bases, with 14 bases sitting between them. Complete variable domain (other parts from reference TRBV7-6 and TRBJ1-4): GAGVSQSPRYKVTKRGQDVALRCDPISGHVSLYWYRQALGQGPEFLTYFNYEAQQDKSGLPNDRFSAERPEGSISTLTIQRTEQRDSAMYRCASSLYSGVGEKLFFGSGTQLSVL.

This clone was observed once. The rearrangement links TRBV7-3 to TRBJ2-7, with D tentatively TRBD2 (5 bases). The CDR3 totals 15 residues. V was clipped by 2 bases and J by 0 bases, with 11 bases between them. Looked up from germline, CDR1 is SGHTA and CDR2 is FQGTGA. CDR3 region: CASSLPCDYSYEQYF. CDR3 bases: TGTGCCAGCAGCTTACCCTGCGACTACTCCTACGAGCAGTACTTC.

This clone has just one count. The chain employs TRBV11-3 and TRBJ2-7; TRBD2 matches 8 bases. Germline assignment: CDR1 SGHNT and CDR2 YENEEA. CDR3 size: 14 residues. V shed 5 bases, J shed 5 bases, and the junction held 8 bases outside the gene matches. The CDR3 region has the DNA TGTGCCAGCAGCCAACCGGGACTAGTCCACGAGCAGTACTTC. This codes for CASSQPGLVHEQYF.

This sequence joins TRBV7-3 and TRBJ2-2, with 14 nucleotides matching TRBD2. CDR1 is SGHTA, CDR2 FQGTGA, per germline. Losses at the gene ends were 5 bases for V and 6 bases for J; bases not matched to a gene: 8. This CDR3 has 17 residues. The CDR3 reads CASSMTSGRALAGELFF. CDR3 in DNA: TGTGCCAGCAGCATGACTAGCGGGAGGGCCTTGGCCGGGGAGCTGTTTTTT.

The rearrangement joins TRBV9 to TRBJ2-3, with D perhaps TRBD2 (5 bases). The CDR3 is 14 amino acids. V was shortened by 5 bases and J by 1 base, with 11 bases between the two germline ends. The germline gives CDR1 SGDLS, CDR2 YYNGEE. In DNA form, the CDR3 reads TGTGCCAGCAGAGACCCGAGGGGCACAGATACGCAGTATTTT. Translated, it gives CASRDPRGTDTQYF.

The chain is built from TRBV11-3 and TRBJ2-3; 13 bases line up with TRBD2. The germline V gene has CDR1 SGHNT and CDR2 YENEEA. The CDR3 is made up of 16 amino acids. J lost 4 bases, V lost 4 bases, and 5 bases had no gene match. This CDR3 reads CASSSRTSGRSDTQYF. DNA of the CDR3: TGTGCCAGCAGCTCCCGGACTAGCGGGAGATCAGATACGCAGTATTTT.

The chain recombines TRBV5-1 with TRBJ2-1; D gene unclear. The CDR3 consists of 13 residues. V lost 4 bases and J 9 bases, leaving 14 bases between the germline ends. Germline V gene data show CDR1 as SGHRS and CDR2 as YFSETQ. The chain's CDR3 is CASSPNPYGEQFF. The CDR3 coding sequence is TGCGCCAGCAGCCCAAACCCCTATGGTGAGCAGTTCTTC.

The rearrangement uses TRBV5-1 and TRBJ2-3; TRBD2 aligns across 12 bases. The length of the CDR3 is 16 residues. Germline assignment: CDR1 SGHRS and CDR2 YFSETQ. The V and J ends lost 4 bases and 6 bases, in that order; junction bases with no gene match: 9. DNA of the CDR3: TGCGCCAGCAGCGAACGACTAGCGGGAGTTGGTGATACGCAGTATTTT. Amino acids: CASSERLAGVGDTQYF. The full variable domain, rest sourced from reference TRBV5-1 and TRBJ2-3, is KAGVTQTPRYLIKTRGQQVTLSCSPISGHRSVSWYQQTPGQGLQFLFEYFSETQRNKGNFPGRFSGRQFSNSRSEMNVSTLELGDSALYLCASSERLAGVGDTQYFGPGTRLTVL.

The chain recombines TRBV11-3 with TRBJ2-1; 8 positions agree with TRBD1. The CDR3 sequence is 15 residues long. From germline, CDR1 is SGHNT and CDR2 YENEEA. V lost 5 bases, J lost 8 bases, and 11 bases stayed unmatched. The CDR3 DNA reads TGTGCCAGCAGCGCGGCCGGGACAGGTGTCTATGAGCAGTTCTTC. This codes for CASSAAGTGVYEQFF.

The chain recombines TRBV7-2 with TRBJ1-5; maybe TRBD1 (6 bases). The CDR3 extends over 15 amino acids. Between the trimmed V and J ends, which lost 3 bases and 7 bases, there was a span of 16 bases. The germline V gene encodes CDR1 SGHTA and CDR2 FQGNSA. The DNA of the CDR3 is TGTGCCAGCAGCTTCGGGACACTGGGAGGGCAGCCCCAGCATTTT. It encodes CASSFGTLGGQPQHF.

The rearrangement uses TRBV7-9 and TRBJ1-1; D not certain. Trimming removed 1 base at V and 1 base at J, with 7 bases between. Germline V gives CDR1 SEHNR, CDR2 FQNEAQ (reference sequence). This CDR3 region has 14 residues. CDR3: CASSLVGGNTEAFF. CDR3 in DNA: TGTGCCAGCAGCTTAGTCGGCGGGAACACTGAAGCTTTCTTT.

J is TRBJ2-2 and V is TRBV5-1, with D unclear. Germline V CDR1 and CDR2: SGHRS, YFSETQ. V was trimmed by 0 bases and J by 1 base, leaving 7 bases between them. The CDR3 totals 15 residues. CDR3 sequence: CASSLVFENTGELFF. CDR3 bases: TGCGCCAGCAGCTTGGTGTTTGAGAACACCGGGGAGCTGTTTTTT.

V and J are TRBV7-8 and TRBJ1-5; no firm D call. Trimming shortened V by 5 bases and J by 5 bases, and 16 bases separated the two germline ends. Per the germline V gene, CDR1 is SGHVS and CDR2 is FQNEAQ. CDR3 length: 15 residues. DNA of the CDR3: TGTGCCAGCAGCCCCCGGTGGGCAAAAGATCAGCCCCAGCATTTT. Its protein product is CASSPRWAKDQPQHF.

V usage is TRBV30 and J usage is TRBJ1-2, with D unresolved. Germline V gene lookup returns CDR1 GTSNPN and CDR2 SVGIG (reference sequence). V lost 4 bases and J lost 3, with 9 bases in between. This CDR3 region has 12 residues. The DNA of the CDR3 is TGTGCCTGGACCCGGACGGACTATGGCTACACCTTC. It codes for CAWTRTDYGYTF.

The chain has TRBV16 and TRBJ2-7; D not certain. Trimming took 2 bases from V and 4 from J, leaving 6 bases between them. This CDR3 has 12 amino acids. Germline-derived CDR1 and CDR2 are KGHSY and FQNENV. The CDR3, as DNA: TGTGCCAGCAGCCAACTGGATTACGAGCAGTACTTC. It yields the protein CASSQLDYEQYF.

The chain links TRBV27 to TRBJ2-1; a weak D match, TRBD2 (5 bases). Germline CDR1 and CDR2: MNHEY and SMNVEV (reference sequence). V was cut by 2 bases and J by 3 bases, with 14 bases left in between. CDR3 size: 16 residues. CDR3 in DNA: TGTGCCAGCAGTTTAGTCATACGGGGTGTCTACAATGAGCAGTTCTTC. It yields the protein CASSLVIRGVYNEQFF.